This T cell receptor beta chain originates from a study of blood T cell repertoires in COVID-19. Turning to the study itself: In each case, the material was cDNA or gDNA derived from T cells, B-cell-depleted T cells, or PBMCs.

Germline V lookup: CDR1 MNHNS, CDR2 SASEGT. Between the trimmed V and J ends, which lost 2 bases and 7 bases, there was a span of 12 bases. The CDR3 totals 13 residues. Sequencing used immunoSEQ multiplex PCR; TCRdb keeps in-frame clones, though not all of them. Among 150,000 to 200,000 clones listed, approximately 83% were seen once. J is TRBJ2-7 and V is TRBV6-1, with TRBD2 as a possible D gene (6 bases). Sequencing used peripheral blood. This TCR derives from a woman aged 80 or older with active or convalescent COVID-19. In nucleotides, the CDR3 is TGTGCCAGCAGTGAAACCCGGGGGTTAGAGCAGTACTTC. Its protein product is CASSETRGLEQYF.